Presented here are 5 T cell receptor beta chains from one specimen sequenced in a study of shared clonotypes between healthy human individuals. Some clones are missing from TCRdb's copy, which holds only in-frame ones; the method was immunoSEQ multiplex PCR. The table lists approximately 470,000 clones, approximately 78% of them singletons. The sequenced material came from PBMCs. The source of these receptors is a woman aged 35 to 49 in good health. Some clones in this sample may be carry-over from other donors' samples.

Comment on this clone: In the same sample, other DNA sequences code for this CDR3. This chain uses TRBV7-2 with TRBJ1-1; a weak D match, TRBD1 (5 bases). V dropped 0 bases and J dropped 1 base, with 6 bases sitting between them. Germline loops: CDR1 SGHTA, CDR2 FQGNSA. CDR3 length: 14 residues. CDR3 nucleotide sequence: TGTGCCAGCAGCTTAGCGGGGGGGAACACTGAAGCTTTCTTT. It specifies CASSLAGGNTEAFF.

This chain connects TRBV28 to TRBJ2-1; the match to TRBD2 covers 7 bases. From germline, CDR1 is MDHEN and CDR2 SYDVKM. V gave up 4 bases and J gave up 0 bases; unmatched junction bases: 6. This CDR3 is built from 16 residues. As DNA, the CDR3 is TGTGCCAGCAGTTCGGGGGGAGCCAGCTCCTACAATGAGCAGTTCTTC. This translates into CASSSGGASSYNEQFF.

Details on this clone: An end of the junction differs from the germline gene, which may be a read error. Other DNA sequences from this sample encode an identical CDR3 as well. This rearrangement joins TRBV10-3 to TRBJ1-1; possibly TRBD1 for D (5 bases). This CDR3 is built from 13 residues. Germline V gene lookup returns CDR1 ENHRY and CDR2 SYGVKD. The CDR3 reads CAISPGRNTEAFF. As DNA, the CDR3 is TGTGCCATCAGCCCGGGACGGAACACTGAAGCTTTCTTC.

The rearrangement uses TRBV7-2 and TRBJ1-2, with TRBD1 matching 9 bases. Germline values: CDR1 SGHTA, CDR2 FQGNSA. This CDR3 is built from 16 residues. The ends lost 5 bases at V and 13 bases at J; junction bases unmatched: 20. The CDR3 protein is CASSPTPTDRGELRTF. For the CDR3, the DNA is TGTGCCAGCAGCCCAACCCCTACGGACAGGGGCGAACTCCGCACCTTC.

With respect to this clone: This could be a read error, since a much larger clone is one nucleotide away. The V and J genes are TRBV30 and TRBJ1-5; D gene unclear. V shed 3 bases and J shed 6 bases, with 12 bases lying between them. The CDR3 is made up of 13 amino acids. Looked up from germline, CDR1 is GTSNPN and CDR2 is SVGIG (reference sequence). The CDR3 sequence: CAWSPQVGQPQHF. CDR3 coding DNA: TGTGCCTGGAGCCCTCAAGTGGGTCAGCCCCAGCATTTT.